This entry describes one T cell receptor (beta chain). Its antigen remains unidentified. This entry comes from a study of cytomegalovirus exposure and HLA in healthy donors. Study-wide results and limits: In a later analysis, TCR association rates varied by HLA locus: DRB1 most, HLA-C fewest.

13 Jbeta primers and 60 Vbeta primers were used for the PCR. Using immunoSEQ multiplex PCR, the repertoire was profiled, and TCRdb retains in-frame clones only, with some absent. The sample shows some 130,000 clones, about 77% of them seen only once. Germline V lookup: CDR1 SNHLY, CDR2 FYNNEI. The CDR3 has 12 amino acids. V dropped 7 bases and J dropped 5 bases, with 11 bases sitting between them. The gene calls are TRBV2 and TRBJ2-5; no reliable D call. The clonotype was recovered from a male donor in good health and CMV-seronegative. Sequences were obtained from PBMCs. This CDR3 reads CASTTDGETQYF. The CDR3 coding sequence is TGTGCCAGCACCACTGACGGGGAGACCCAGTACTTC.